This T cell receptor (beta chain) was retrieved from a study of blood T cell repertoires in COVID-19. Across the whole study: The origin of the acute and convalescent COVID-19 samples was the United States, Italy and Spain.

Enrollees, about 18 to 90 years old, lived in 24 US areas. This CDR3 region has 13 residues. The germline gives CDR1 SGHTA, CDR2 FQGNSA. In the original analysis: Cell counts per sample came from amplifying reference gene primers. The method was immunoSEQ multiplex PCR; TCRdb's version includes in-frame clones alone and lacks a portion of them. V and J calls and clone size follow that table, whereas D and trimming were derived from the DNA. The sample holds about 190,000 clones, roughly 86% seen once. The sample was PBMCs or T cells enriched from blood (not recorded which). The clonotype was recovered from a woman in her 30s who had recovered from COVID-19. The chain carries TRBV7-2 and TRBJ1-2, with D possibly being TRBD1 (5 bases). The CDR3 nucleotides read TGTGCTTCCGCGTTCAGTGGGGGGAATGGCTACACCTTC. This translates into CASAFSGGNGYTF.